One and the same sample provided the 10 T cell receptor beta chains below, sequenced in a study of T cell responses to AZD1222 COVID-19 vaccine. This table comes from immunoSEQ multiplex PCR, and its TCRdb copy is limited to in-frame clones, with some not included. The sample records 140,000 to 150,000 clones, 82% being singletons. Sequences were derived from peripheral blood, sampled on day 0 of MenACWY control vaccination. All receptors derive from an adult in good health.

CDR3 region: CAWSVLGDTEAFF. CDR3 nucleotide sequence: TGTGCCTGGAGTGTTCTGGGGGACACTGAAGCTTTCTTT. This sequence joins TRBV30 and TRBJ1-1, with D maybe TRBD1 (5 bases). The CDR3 loop spans 13 amino acids. Germline loops: CDR1 GTSNPN, CDR2 SVGIG (reference sequence). Trimming left V 0 bases short and J 3 bases short, with 8 bases between.

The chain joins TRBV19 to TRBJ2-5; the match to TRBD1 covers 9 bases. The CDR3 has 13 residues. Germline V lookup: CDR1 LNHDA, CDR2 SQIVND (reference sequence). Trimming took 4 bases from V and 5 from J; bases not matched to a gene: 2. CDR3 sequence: CASSKQGAETQYF. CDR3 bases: TGTGCCAGTAGTAAACAGGGGGCCGAGACCCAGTACTTC.

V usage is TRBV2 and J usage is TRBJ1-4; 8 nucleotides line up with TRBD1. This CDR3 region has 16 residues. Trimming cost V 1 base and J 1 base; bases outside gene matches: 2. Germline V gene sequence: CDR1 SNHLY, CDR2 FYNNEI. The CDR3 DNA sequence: TGTGCCAGCAGTGAAGGGGGGACAGGAACTAATGAAAAACTGTTTTTT. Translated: CASSEGGTGTNEKLFF.

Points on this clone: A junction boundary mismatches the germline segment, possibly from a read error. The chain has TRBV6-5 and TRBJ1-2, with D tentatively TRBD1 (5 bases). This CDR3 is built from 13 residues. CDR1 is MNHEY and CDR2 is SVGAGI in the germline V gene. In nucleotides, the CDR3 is TGTGCCGGCAGTTACCCCGGGGCTAAGGGCTACACCTTC. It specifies CAGSYPGAKGYTF.

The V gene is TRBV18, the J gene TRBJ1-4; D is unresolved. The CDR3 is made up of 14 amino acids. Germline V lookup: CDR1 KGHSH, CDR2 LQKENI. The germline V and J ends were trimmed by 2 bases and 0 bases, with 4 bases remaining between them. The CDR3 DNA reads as TGTGCCAGCTCACCATCGTCAACTAATGAAAAACTGTTTTTT. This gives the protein CASSPSSTNEKLFF. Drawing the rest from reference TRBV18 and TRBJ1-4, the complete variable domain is NAGVMQNPRHLVRRRGQEARLRCSPMKGHSHVYWYRQLPEEGLKFMVYLQKENIIDESGMPKERFSAEFPKEGPSILRIQQVVRGDSAAYFCASSPSSTNEKLFFGSGTQLSVL.

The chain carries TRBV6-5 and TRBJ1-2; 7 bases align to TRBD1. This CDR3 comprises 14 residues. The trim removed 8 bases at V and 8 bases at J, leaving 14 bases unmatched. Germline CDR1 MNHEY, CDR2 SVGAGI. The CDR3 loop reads CASAYFGQARGYTF. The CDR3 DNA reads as TGTGCCAGCGCCTATTTTGGACAGGCACGGGGCTACACCTTC.

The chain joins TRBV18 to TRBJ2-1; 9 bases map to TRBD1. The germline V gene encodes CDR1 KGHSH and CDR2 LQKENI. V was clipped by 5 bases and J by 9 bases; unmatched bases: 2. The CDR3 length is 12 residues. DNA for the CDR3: TGTGCCAGCTCAACGGGACAGGGTGAGCAGTTCTTC. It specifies CASSTGQGEQFF.

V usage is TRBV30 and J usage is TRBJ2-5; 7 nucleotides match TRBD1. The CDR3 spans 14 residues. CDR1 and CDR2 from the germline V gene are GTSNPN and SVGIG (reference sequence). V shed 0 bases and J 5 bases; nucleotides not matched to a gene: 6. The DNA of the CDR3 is TGTGCCTGGAGTGTGGTAGGGGGCAGGGAGACCCAGTACTTC. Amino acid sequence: CAWSVVGGRETQYF.

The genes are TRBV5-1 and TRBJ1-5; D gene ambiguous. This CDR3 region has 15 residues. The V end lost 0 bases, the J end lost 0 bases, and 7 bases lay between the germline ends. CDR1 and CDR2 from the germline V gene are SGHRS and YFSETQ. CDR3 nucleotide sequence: TGCGCCAGCAGCTTGGAAGGGTTTAGCAATCAGCCCCAGCATTTT. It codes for CASSLEGFSNQPQHF. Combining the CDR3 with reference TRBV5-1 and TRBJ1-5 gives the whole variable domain KAGVTQTPRYLIKTRGQQVTLSCSPISGHRSVSWYQQTPGQGLQFLFEYFSETQRNKGNFPGRFSGRQFSNSRSEMNVSTLELGDSALYLCASSLEGFSNQPQHFGDGTRLSIL.

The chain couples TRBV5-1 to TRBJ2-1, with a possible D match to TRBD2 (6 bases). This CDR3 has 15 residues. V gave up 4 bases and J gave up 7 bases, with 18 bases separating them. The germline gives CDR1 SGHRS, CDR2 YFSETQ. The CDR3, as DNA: TGCGCCAGCAGCCTAAGCGGGTCTACTGGGAATGAGCAGTTCTTC. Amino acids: CASSLSGSTGNEQFF.